The sequence of this T cell receptor (beta chain) was determined in a study of cytomegalovirus exposure and HLA in healthy donors. Study-level points and caveats: According to a later analysis, TCR clusters from the first cohort tended to co-occur in the 120 or so validation repertoires. High sensitivity and specificity were reportedly achieved when the classifier diagnosed cytomegalovirus status.

Remarks on this clone: Its antigen is as yet unknown.

The protocol was immunoSEQ multiplex PCR, while the TCRdb copy is restricted to in-frame clones and leaves out a portion. The repertoire consists of more than 300,000 clones, with roughly 90% occurring once and the leading ten covering over 0.8%. The germline CDR1 and CDR2 sequences are SNHLY and FYNNEI. V was shortened by 2 bases and J by 8 bases, with 9 bases between the two germline ends. The CDR3 loop spans 12 amino acids. The chain recombines TRBV2 with TRBJ1-2; tentative D call: TRBD1 (6 bases). Sequencing input: PBMCs. The clonotype originates from a woman aged 18-35 years in good health and CMV-seronegative. The CDR3 protein is CASSESGGGYTF. The CDR3 bases are TGTGCCAGCAGTGAATCGGGGGGCGGCTACACCTTC.